This record covers a single T cell receptor beta chain. This sample was included in a study of regulatory T cells in long-lasting Graves disease. In germline, CDR1 is SGHTA, CDR2 FQGNSA. V lost 3 bases, J lost 6 bases, and 9 bases stayed unmatched. The CDR3 consists of 15 residues. With iRepertoire HTBI primers and Arm-PCR of CDR3 regions, TCR beta libraries were built. TCRdb ran MiXCR on the multiplex PCR reads and lists one entry per CDR3 protein. The sample lists 650,000 to 700,000 distinct CDR3 sequences, around 32% occurring once. The time point here: persistent/refractory GD, antithyroid drugs over 5 years with positive TRAb. The TCR library was made from RNA extracted from PBMCs.

This sequence originates from a female donor with Graves disease. The sample consisted of peripheral blood mononuclear cells (PBMCs), taken when the disease was refractory, from a patient treated with antithyroid drugs. The rearrangement joins TRBV7-2 to TRBJ2-7, with TRBD1 matching over 9 bases. Here the CDR3 DNA reads TGTGCCAGCAGCTTTACTGACGGACAGGGGTTCGAGCAGTACTTC. Protein sequence: CASSFTDGQGFEQYF. Full variable domain (outside the CDR3, taken from reference TRBV7-2 and TRBJ2-7): GAGVSQSPSNKVTEKGKDVELRCDPISGHTALYWYRQSLGQGLEFLIYFQGNSAPDKSGLPSDRFSAERTGGSVSTLTIQRTQQEDSAVYLCASSFTDGQGFEQYFGPGTRLTVT.